This T cell receptor (beta chain) was documented in a study of vaccination and CD4 T cells after COVID-19. Indicated treatment: roughly ten-day PBMC culture with coronavirus spike peptide pools or control peptides (ViraFEST assay). Comment on this clonotype: What it recognizes is unknown.

Sequencing of DNA taken from cultured CD4+ T cells relied on the Oncomine TCR Beta short-read assay. TCRdb used MiXCR to reprocess the PCR reads, holding one entry per CDR3 protein. Here the sample spans 8,500 to 13,000 distinct CDR3 sequences, 25% to 40% being singletons. This TCR derives from a human donor who had recovered from COVID-19. The sample consisted of CD4+ T cells from blood, cultured in vitro.

The CDR3 DNA is TGCGCCAGCAGCCCCACCGTGCGGAACACTGAAGCTTTCTTT. This codes for CASSPTVRNTEAFF. This chain connects TRBV5-1 to TRBJ1-1; D not resolved. V shed 4 bases and J shed 1 base, with 11 bases lying between them. The CDR3 is made up of 14 amino acids. Per the germline V gene, CDR1 is SGHRS and CDR2 is YFSETQ.